Listed here are 4 T cell receptor beta chains from one sample, sequenced in a study of OX40 agonist ivuxolimab in advanced cancers. Repertoires were generated with immunoSEQ multiplex PCR, while TCRdb's copy carries only in-frame clones and drops some. The sample yields 80,000 to 100,000 clones, approximately 91% seen once. The material sequenced was CD4+ or CD8+ T cells sorted from blood, taken in a trial of the OX40 agonist ivuxolimab. The receptors originated from an adult with an advanced solid tumor such as melanoma, head and neck, liver or kidney cancer.

The chain recombines TRBV27 with TRBJ2-3; D is uncertain. Germline values: CDR1 MNHEY, CDR2 SMNVEV (reference sequence). The germline V and J ends were trimmed by 6 bases and 6 bases, with 10 bases remaining between them. The CDR3 is 12 residues long. This CDR3 is CASRQTGDTQYF. The CDR3 region has the DNA TGTGCCAGCAGACAAACTGGGGATACGCAGTATTTT.

The chain has TRBV7-2 and TRBJ1-4, with unresolved D. CDR3 length: 15 amino acids. The V gene lost 5 bases and the J gene lost 0 bases, with 10 bases spanning the gap. Germline V gene data show CDR1 as SGHTA and CDR2 as FQGNSA. The CDR3: CASSPNPATNEKLFF. The CDR3 nucleotides are TGTGCCAGCAGCCCGAATCCGGCAACTAATGAAAAACTGTTTTTT.

V gene TRBV19 combines with J gene TRBJ2-5; TRBD2 might be the D (6 bases). Germline CDR1 reads LNHDA; CDR2 reads SQIVND (reference sequence). V was cut by 7 bases and J by 5 bases, with 20 bases left in between. The CDR3 spans 15 residues. CDR3 bases: TGTGCCAGTACCCGGGGCGGGACGGGAGTGGAGACCCAGTACTTC. Protein product: CASTRGGTGVETQYF.

The chain employs TRBV28 and TRBJ2-4, with D perhaps matching TRBD2 (6 bases). V gave up 2 bases and J gave up 2 bases, with 10 bases separating them. The CDR3 runs 15 residues. The germline V gene encodes CDR1 MDHEN and CDR2 SYDVKM. The CDR3 DNA reads TGTGCCAGCAGTTTAGTTGGGGGGACCAAAAACATTCAGTACTTC. This sequence encodes CASSLVGGTKNIQYF. The full variable domain, its missing parts supplied by reference TRBV28 and TRBJ2-4, is DVKVTQSSRYLVKRTGEKVFLECVQDMDHENMFWYRQDPGLGLRLIYFSYDVKMKEKGDIPEGYSVSREKKERFSLILESASTNQTSMYLCASSLVGGTKNIQYFGAGTRLSVL.